These T cell receptor beta chains were read from a single sample in a study of T cells expressing NK-cell markers. TCRdb re-called the 5' RACE reads; one entry per CDR3 protein, DNA not given. This sample's clone table lists approximately 380,000 distinct CDR3 sequences. Sequencing was carried out using blood T cells: a sorted CD56 or NKG2C T cell subset, CD4+ or CD8+ T cells, or bulk PBMC T cells (not recorded which). The receptors were gathered from a man aged 18 to 70 in good health. The CDR3 runs from the conserved cysteine through the conserved F or W.

j_call v_call cdr3_aa
TRBJ1-5 TRBV18 CASSPLPTLGQEKPQHF
TRBJ2-3 TRBV12-3/TRBV12-4 CASSLTRDTQYF
TRBJ2-7 TRBV3-1 CASSSDRLSEQYF
TRBJ2-1 TRBV7-9 CASQRGSVYNEQFF
TRBJ2-7 TRBV3-1 CASSQRAVPYEQYF
TRBJ2-3 TRBV7-9 CASSPGPVDTQYF
TRBJ2-7 TRBV20-1 CSARSTLGNSYEQYF
TRBJ1-4 TRBV10-3 CAISESRVRQEHNEKLFF
TRBJ2-2 TRBV24-1 CATSVVIAGGPNTGELFF
TRBJ2-7 TRBV7-2 CASRDVGLVGEQYF
TRBJ1-3 TRBV20-1 CSARDLGTGSGNTIYF
TRBJ1-1 TRBV7-3 CASSLEGGAANTEAFF
TRBJ2-1 TRBV20-1 CSAGLAGGPSSEQFF
TRBJ2-5 TRBV3-1 CASSPTLAGAGETQYF
TRBJ2-7 TRBV27 CASSPTARRAVGAEQYF
TRBJ2-3 TRBV6-5 CASSYPGATGTDTQYF
TRBJ2-1 TRBV5-5 CASSSPSFIDYNEQFF
TRBJ2-5 TRBV5-1 CASSSGTGSNQETQYF
TRBJ2-3 TRBV3-1 CASSQRQRTDTQYF